The T cell receptor beta chain described here comes from a study of Ad26.COV2.S vaccination and SARS-CoV-2 variants. Only in-frame clones appear in the TCRdb table, and some are missing; sequencing was by immunoSEQ multiplex PCR. Of about 350,000 clones in the sample, 70% to 90% were seen once. CDR1 and CDR2 from the germline V gene are SGHRS and YFSETQ. Trimming took 4 bases from V and 4 from J; bases not matched to a gene: 7. CDR3 length equals 14 residues. Treatment in this sample: some 20 received Ad26.COV2.S at low or high dose, single or two shots; about 5 received placebo; per-sample allocation not given. Sampling happened 63 days after the first vaccine or placebo injection.

This TCR was sampled from a person aged 18-60 years who received the Ad26.COV2.S COVID-19 vaccine or a placebo. V is TRBV5-1 and J is TRBJ1-1; 7 bases line up with TRBD1. The specimen was peripheral blood, collected in a trial of Ad26.COV2.S vaccine versus placebo. CDR3 sequence reads: CASSGVGGGTEAFF. In DNA form, the CDR3 reads TGCGCCAGCAGCGGAGTAGGGGGCGGCACTGAAGCTTTCTTT. Full variable domain (outside the CDR3, taken from reference TRBV5-1 and TRBJ1-1): KAGVTQTPRYLIKTRGQQVTLSCSPISGHRSVSWYQQTPGQGLQFLFEYFSETQRNKGNFPGRFSGRQFSNSRSEMNVSTLELGDSALYLCASSGVGGGTEAFFGQGTRLTVV.